Below, 4 T cell receptor beta chains from the same sample are listed, as sequenced in a study of identical twins. TCRdb re-called the 5' RACE reads through MiXCR, storing one row per CDR3 protein. The sample holds about 890,000 distinct CDR3 sequences, 9% to 15% seen once. These sequences were also reported in another study, on yellow fever vaccine responses in identical twins.

Input material: PBMCs. The receptors stem from a woman younger than 30 in good health.

This clonotype has ten or more counts. For the CDR3, the DNA is TGTGCCAGCAGCTACATAGGGGGTGGTGAAAAACTGTTTTTT. It translates to CASSYIGGGEKLFF. The gene calls are TRBV12-3 or TRBV12-4 and TRBJ1-4; a weak D match, TRBD1 (6 bases). The CDR3 is 14 amino acids. The germline V and J ends were trimmed by 6 bases and 7 bases, with 15 bases remaining between them.

In this sample, this clonotype turned up a few times. The gene calls are TRBV10-3 and TRBJ2-1; D may be TRBD1 (7 bases). The CDR3 loop spans 18 amino acids. The V end lost 0 bases, the J end lost 7 bases, and 22 bases lay between the germline ends. The germline gives CDR1 ENHRY, CDR2 SYGVKD. CDR3 sequence: CAISESGGLDRNWNEQFF. The CDR3 DNA reads as TGTGCCATCAGTGAGTCGGGGGGATTGGACAGGAACTGGAATGAGCAGTTCTTC.

This clonotype came up a few times. The chain couples TRBV5-1 to TRBJ1-6, with D tentatively TRBD1 (6 bases). V gave up 3 bases and J gave up 5 bases, with 15 bases separating them. Germline V gene lookup returns CDR1 SGHRS and CDR2 YFSETQ. The length of the CDR3 is 16 residues. The CDR3 reads CASSYHRVGDNSPLHF. The CDR3 bases are TGCGCCAGCAGCTATCACAGGGTCGGGGATAATTCACCCCTCCACTTT.

This clonotype was detected only a few times. The chain couples TRBV28 to TRBJ2-1; the match to TRBD2 covers 12 bases. This CDR3 region has 14 residues. Germline V gene lookup returns CDR1 MDHEN and CDR2 SYDVKM. Trimming took 6 bases from V and 5 from J; bases not matched to a gene: 2. The CDR3 reads CASRTSGSNNEQFF. The DNA of the CDR3 is TGTGCCAGCAGGACTAGCGGGAGTAACAATGAGCAGTTCTTC.